The 10 T cell receptor beta chains presented below share a single source sample, sequenced in a study of T cells in Graves' hyperthyroidism and ophthalmopathy. Regions amplified from RNA transcripts were the TCR beta CDR3 regions. A set of HTBI primers served as the primers for a first-round RT-PCR of the TCR CDR3. A single record per CDR3 protein comes from TCRdb applying MiXCR to the multiplex PCR reads. In the table there are roughly 700,000 distinct CDR3 sequences, 12% to 15% of which are singletons. The sequencing input was blood. The receptors shown here come from a woman aged 18 to 35 with Graves' hyperthyroidism.

This clonotype was found many times. The genes are TRBV7-8 and TRBJ2-7; weak D call: TRBD2 (5 bases). Germline assignment: CDR1 SGHVS and CDR2 FQNEAQ. V gave up 1 base and J gave up 3 bases, with 19 bases separating them. The CDR3 loop spans 17 amino acids. CDR3 amino acids: CASSLVSDSLRIYEQYF. Here the CDR3 DNA reads TGTGCCAGCAGCTTAGTGTCGGACTCGCTCCGTATCTACGAGCAGTACTTC. Filled out from reference TRBV7-8 and TRBJ2-7, the complete variable domain reads GAGVSQSPRYKVAKRGQDVALRCDPISGHVSLFWYQQALGQGPEFLTYFQNEAQLDKSGLPSDRFFAERPEGSVSTLKIQRTQQEDSAVYLCASSLVSDSLRIYEQYFGPGTRLTVT.

This clonotype came up a few times. This chain joins TRBV2 and TRBJ2-1; 13 bases align to TRBD2. Losses at the gene ends were 8 bases for V and 0 bases for J; bases not matched to a gene: 10. This CDR3 is 18 amino acids long. Per the germline V gene, CDR1 is SNHLY and CDR2 is FYNNEI. The DNA of the CDR3 is TGTGCCAGCGCCTCCGGACGGACTAGCGGGAGCTCCTACAATGAGCAGTTCTTC. Protein: CASASGRTSGSSYNEQFF.

This clonotype was seen many times. As DNA, the CDR3 is TGTGCCAGCAGTACCGCGACAGGGAAAAGGAAGAACGAGCAGTACTTC. It specifies CASSTATGKRKNEQYF. The rearrangement joins TRBV28 to TRBJ2-7, with 7 bases matching TRBD1. After removal of 5 bases from V and 5 bases from J, the junction contained 15 bases not matched to a gene. This CDR3 spans 16 amino acids. CDR1 and CDR2 from the germline V gene are MDHEN and SYDVKM. The variable domain in full, with the rest retrieved from reference TRBV28 and TRBJ2-7, is DVKVTQSSRYLVKRTGEKVFLECVQDMDHENMFWYRQDPGLGLRLIYFSYDVKMKEKGDIPEGYSVSREKKERFSLILESASTNQTSMYLCASSTATGKRKNEQYFGPGTRLTVT.

J is TRBJ2-1 and V is TRBV11-3; 7 bases agree with TRBD1. The CDR3 sequence is 11 residues long. Germline V lookup: CDR1 SGHNT, CDR2 YENEEA. The junction had 4 bases not matched to a gene; V was cut back by 1 base and J by 16 bases. The CDR3 reads CASSLGDSKFF. In nucleotides, the CDR3 is TGTGCCAGCAGCTTAGGGGACAGCAAATTCTTC.

This clonotype was picked up many times. This chain connects TRBV6-2 or TRBV6-3 to TRBJ2-1; D gene uncertain. This CDR3 is built from 13 residues. Between the trimmed V and J ends, which lost 7 bases and 12 bases, there was a span of 19 bases. Germline lookup yields CDR1 MNHEY and CDR2 SVGEGT. This CDR3 is CASTLLDEGWQFF. CDR3 nucleotides: TGTGCCAGCACCCTATTGGACGAAGGGTGGCAGTTCTTC.

The chain carries TRBV24-1 and TRBJ2-2, with TRBD1 matching 7 bases. The CDR3 is 16 residues long. Losses at the gene ends were 3 bases for V and 4 bases for J; bases not matched to a gene: 7. Germline CDR1 and CDR2: KGHDR and SFDVKD. This CDR3 is CATSDLRGRGTGELFF. The CDR3 DNA reads as TGTGCCACCAGTGATCTTAGGGGGCGCGGCACCGGGGAGCTGTTTTTT.

This clonotype was detected ten times or more. The V and J genes are TRBV11-1 and TRBJ2-3, with TRBD2 matching over 7 bases. Per the germline V gene, CDR1 is SGHAT and CDR2 is FQDESV (reference sequence). With 2 bases clipped from V and 1 base from J, the junction kept 9 bases outside the gene matches. CDR3 length equals 17 residues. The CDR3 here is CASSLRGASGGTDTQYF. In DNA, the CDR3 is TGTGCCAGCAGCTTAAGGGGCGCTAGCGGTGGCACAGATACGCAGTATTTT. Drawing the rest from reference TRBV11-1 and TRBJ2-3, the complete variable domain is EAEVAQSPRYKITEKSQAVAFWCDPISGHATLYWYRQILGQGPELLVQFQDESVVDDSQLPKDRFSAERLKGVDSTLKIQPAELGDSAMYLCASSLRGASGGTDTQYFGPGTRLTVL.

This clonotype was seen at least ten times. The gene calls are TRBV30 and TRBJ2-2; D uncertain. V was pared by 7 bases and J by 6 bases, with 12 bases between. The germline V gene has CDR1 GTSNPN and CDR2 SVGIG (reference sequence). The CDR3 has 12 residues. The CDR3 nucleotides are TGTGCCTTTATGACTGGTCCCGGGGAGCTGTTTTTT. Protein sequence: CAFMTGPGELFF.

The chain is built from TRBV20-1 and TRBJ1-5, with D unresolved. V was cut by 1 base and J by 3 bases, with 7 bases left in between. CDR3 length: 13 residues. Germline assignment: CDR1 DFQATT and CDR2 SNEGSKA (reference sequence). This chain's CDR3 is CSARVTINQPQHF. The CDR3 DNA reads as TGCAGTGCTAGAGTAACAATCAATCAGCCCCAGCATTTT.

In its sample, this clonotype was seen a few times. J is TRBJ1-4 and V is TRBV9, with D perhaps matching TRBD1 (5 bases). The CDR3 is made up of 15 amino acids. In germline, CDR1 is SGDLS, CDR2 YYNGEE. Trimming stripped 4 bases from V and 8 bases from J, with 18 bases between. The CDR3 DNA is TGTGCCAGCAGCCCCCCGGACACCCTAGGAGAAAAACTGTTTTTT. It codes for CASSPPDTLGEKLFF.